A single sample gave rise to the 10 T cell receptor beta chains below, sequenced in a study of Ad26.COV2.S vaccination and SARS-CoV-2 variants. The treatment denotes: some 20 received Ad26.COV2.S at low or high dose, single or two shots; roughly 5 received placebo; per-sample allocation not given. The samples date from day 63 after the first vaccine or placebo injection. Using immunoSEQ multiplex PCR, the repertoire was profiled, and TCRdb retains in-frame clones only, with some absent. This sample yields around 450,000 clones, of which 70% to 90% are seen a single time; around 3.6% belongs to the top ten. Material: peripheral blood, obtained in a trial of Ad26.COV2.S vaccine versus placebo. The receptors originated from a person aged 18-60 years who received the Ad26.COV2.S COVID-19 vaccine or a placebo.

This chain connects TRBV12-5 to TRBJ2-1, with D maybe TRBD1 (5 bases). The V end lost 0 bases, the J end lost 2 bases, and 14 bases lay between the germline ends. The CDR3 spans 17 residues. Per germline, CDR1 LGHNT and CDR2 FRNRAP. CDR3 nucleotides: TGTGCTAGTGGTTTGGTCCTCCAGGGTAAGCCCTACAATGAGCAGTTCTTC. It yields the protein CASGLVLQGKPYNEQFF.

The J gene is TRBJ2-3, the V gene TRBV11-2; no reliable D call. V was trimmed by 0 bases and J by 6 bases, leaving 10 bases between them. The CDR3 consists of 14 residues. Germline CDR1 is SGHAT and CDR2 is FQNNGV. The CDR3, as DNA: TGTGCCAGCAGCTTAGAGACCGTCCTGGATACGCAGTATTTT. Amino acid sequence: CASSLETVLDTQYF.

J is TRBJ2-7 and V is TRBV27; possible D gene TRBD1, 6 bases. The germline gives CDR1 MNHEY, CDR2 SMNVEV (reference sequence). V was pared by 1 base and J by 1 base, with 8 bases between. The CDR3 runs to 14 residues. CDR3 nucleotides: TGTGCCAGCAGTTTATATCAGGGGTCCTACGAGCAGTACTTC. Its protein product is CASSLYQGSYEQYF.

This clone was found once. This chain connects TRBV20-1 to TRBJ1-1; D is ambiguous. Trimming removed 3 bases at V and 5 bases at J, with 19 bases between. The CDR3 has 15 residues. From germline, CDR1 is DFQATT and CDR2 SNEGSKA (reference sequence). In DNA form, the CDR3 reads TGCAGTGCTAGTCTACCGCCATCCCGCCAGACTGAAGCTTTCTTT. It specifies CSASLPPSRQTEAFF.

The DNA for the CDR3 is TGTGCCTGGAATAATCCCCTACACAGGGGGTATCCGTACGAGCAGTACTTC. Protein sequence: CAWNNPLHRGYPYEQYF. This chain links TRBV30 with TRBJ2-7; 8 bases line up with TRBD1. J gave up 4 bases and V 4 bases, and 18 bases lay outside the gene matches. Germline V CDR1 and CDR2: GTSNPN, SVGIG (reference sequence). CDR3 size: 17 residues.

The DNA of the CDR3 is TGTGCCAGCAGCTTAGAGTACCCGAAGCGGGGGGGCGGAACTGATGAGCAGTTCTTC. Residues: CASSLEYPKRGGGTDEQFF. The chain is built from TRBV11-2 and TRBJ2-1, with 10 bases aligning to TRBD2. This CDR3 comprises 19 residues. Looked up from germline, CDR1 is SGHAT and CDR2 is FQNNGV. The ends lost 0 bases at V and 8 bases at J; junction bases unmatched: 16.

The chain is built from TRBV7-8 and TRBJ2-7; D not resolved. The V end lost 5 bases, the J end lost 1 base, and 15 bases lay between the germline ends. The CDR3 is 15 residues long. Germline-derived CDR1 and CDR2 are SGHVS and FQNEAQ. The CDR3 protein is CASSNVRVRSYEQYF. The CDR3 DNA follows: TGTGCCAGCAGCAACGTCCGGGTAAGATCCTACGAGCAGTACTTC.

V is TRBV7-9 and J is TRBJ1-5; 7 bases agree with TRBD1. The germline CDR1 and CDR2 sequences are SEHNR and FQNEAQ (reference sequence). J was trimmed by 9 bases and V by 1 base; bases with no gene match: 6. The CDR3 has 14 amino acids. The CDR3 spells CASSLGEGASPQHF. For the CDR3, the DNA is TGTGCCAGCAGCTTAGGGGAGGGGGCCTCGCCCCAGCATTTT.

This chain connects TRBV2 to TRBJ2-4; TRBD1 aligns across 7 bases. Germline V gene data show CDR1 as SNHLY and CDR2 as FYNNEI. There are 18 residues in the CDR3. J lost 0 bases, V lost 2 bases, and 10 bases had no gene match. CDR3 protein: CASSERGPRGLAKNIQYF. The CDR3 nucleotides read TGTGCCAGCAGTGAAAGGGGGCCCCGAGGGCTAGCCAAAAACATTCAGTACTTC.

Here the CDR3 reads CATSPIRAPTYEQYF. The CDR3 DNA reads as TGTGCCACCAGTCCAATTAGAGCCCCCACCTACGAGCAGTACTTC. The genes are TRBV15 and TRBJ2-7, with D uncertain. The CDR3 contains 15 residues. Between the trimmed V and J ends, which lost 6 bases and 2 bases, there was a span of 17 bases. Germline loops: CDR1 LNHNV, CDR2 YYDKDF (reference sequence).